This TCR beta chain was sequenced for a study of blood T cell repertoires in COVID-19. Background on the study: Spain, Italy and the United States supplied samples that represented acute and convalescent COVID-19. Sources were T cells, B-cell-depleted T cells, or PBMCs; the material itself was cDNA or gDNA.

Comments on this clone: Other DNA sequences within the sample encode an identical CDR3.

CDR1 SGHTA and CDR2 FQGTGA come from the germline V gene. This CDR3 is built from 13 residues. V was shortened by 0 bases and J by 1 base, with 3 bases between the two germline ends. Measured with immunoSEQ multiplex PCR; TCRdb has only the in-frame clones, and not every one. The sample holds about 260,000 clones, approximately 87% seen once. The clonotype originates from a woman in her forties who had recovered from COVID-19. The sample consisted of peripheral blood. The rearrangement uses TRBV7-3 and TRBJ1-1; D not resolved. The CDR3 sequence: CASSLTRNTEAFF. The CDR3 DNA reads TGTGCCAGCAGCTTAACCCGGAACACTGAAGCTTTCTTT.